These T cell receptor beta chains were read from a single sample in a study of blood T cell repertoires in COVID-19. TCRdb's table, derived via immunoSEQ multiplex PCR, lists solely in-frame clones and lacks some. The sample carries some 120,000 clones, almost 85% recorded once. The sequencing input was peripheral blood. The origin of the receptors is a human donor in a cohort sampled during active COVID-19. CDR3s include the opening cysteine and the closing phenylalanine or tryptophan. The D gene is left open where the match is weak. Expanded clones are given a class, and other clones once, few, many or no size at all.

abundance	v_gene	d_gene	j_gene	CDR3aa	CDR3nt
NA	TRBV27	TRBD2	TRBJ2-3	CASSPRTSGGKGWGDTQYF	TGTGCCAGCAGTCCGCGGACTAGCGGGGGGAAGGGGTGGGGGGATACGCAGTATTTT
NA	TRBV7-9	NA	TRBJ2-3	CASSPTRGESTDTQYF	TGTGCCAGCAGCCCTACTCGCGGGGAAAGCACAGATACGCAGTATTTT
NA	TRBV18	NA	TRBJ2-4	CASSPPVGQGLDIQYF	TGTGCCAGCTCACCACCGGTGGGGCAGGGGTTGGACATTCAGTACTTC
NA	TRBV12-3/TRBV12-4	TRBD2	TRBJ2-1	CASSLLAGGEQFF	TGTGCCAGCAGTTTACTAGCGGGGGGAGAACAGTTCTTC
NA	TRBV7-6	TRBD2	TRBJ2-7	CASSLESGGAYEQYF	TGTGCCAGCAGCTTGGAGAGCGGGGGGGCCTACGAGCAGTACTTC
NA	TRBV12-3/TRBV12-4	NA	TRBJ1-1	CASLSPANTEAFF	TGTGCCAGCCTGAGTCCCGCGAACACTGAAGCTTTCTTT
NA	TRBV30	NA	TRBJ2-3	CAWSPRGGTDTQYF	TGTGCCTGGAGTCCACGGGGTGGCACAGATACGCAGTATTTT
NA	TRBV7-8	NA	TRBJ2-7	CASSLVTGTTDSYEQYF	TGTGCCAGCAGCTTGGTCACCGGGACAACCGATTCCTACGAGCAGTACTTC
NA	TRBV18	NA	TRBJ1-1	CASSQGYEAFF	TGTGCCAGCTCGCAGGGCTATGAAGCTTTCTTT
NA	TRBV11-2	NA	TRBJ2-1	CASRQTGRAYNEQFF	TGTGCCAGCAGACAGACTGGGAGAGCCTACAATGAGCAGTTCTTC
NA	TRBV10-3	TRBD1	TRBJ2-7	CAISESRGPSDEQYF	TGTGCCATCAGTGAGTCGAGGGGGCCTTCGGACGAGCAGTACTTC
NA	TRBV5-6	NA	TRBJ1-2	CASSSRGIGDYGYTF	TGTGCCAGCAGCTCCAGAGGCATCGGTGACTATGGCTACACCTTC
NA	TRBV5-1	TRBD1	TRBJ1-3	CASSPGTAGNTIYF	TGCGCCAGCAGCCCCGGGACAGCCGGAAACACCATATATTTT
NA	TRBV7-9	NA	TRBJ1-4	CASGAPGNEKLFF	TGTGCCAGCGGGGCCCCGGGCAATGAAAAACTGTTTTTT
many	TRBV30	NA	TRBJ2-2	CARGAANTGELFF	TGTGCCCGGGGGGCAGCGAACACCGGGGAGCTGTTTTTT
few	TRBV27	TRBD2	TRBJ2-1	CASRAGLAGTSSDEQFF	TGTGCCAGCAGGGCCGGACTAGCGGGGACCTCCTCGGATGAGCAGTTCTTC
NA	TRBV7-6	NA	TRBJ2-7	CASTWRGPGDEQYF	TGTGCCAGCACCTGGCGGGGTCCGGGCGACGAGCAGTACTTC
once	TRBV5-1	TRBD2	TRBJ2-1	CASSFSGGGYNEQFF	TGCGCCAGCAGCTTTTCGGGCGGGGGGTACAATGAGCAGTTCTTC
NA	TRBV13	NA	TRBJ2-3	CASSRSGRPTTDTQYF	TGTGCCAGCAGCCGAAGCGGCCGCCCGACTACAGATACGCAGTATTTT
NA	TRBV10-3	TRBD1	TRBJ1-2	CAARGLLGLSVGYTF	TGTGCCGCAAGGGGGCTTCTCGGTTTATCCGTTGGCTACACCTTC
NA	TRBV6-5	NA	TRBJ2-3	CASRSPRRTDTQYF	TGTGCCAGCAGGTCCCCGCGGCGCACAGATACGCAGTATTTT
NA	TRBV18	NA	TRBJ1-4	CASSSTGSDNEKLFF	TGTGCCAGCTCAAGTACCGGGTCGGATAATGAAAAACTGTTTTTT
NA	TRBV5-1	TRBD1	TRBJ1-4	CASRTTGATSNEKLFF	TGCGCCAGCAGGACGACAGGGGCAACCTCTAATGAAAAACTGTTTTTT
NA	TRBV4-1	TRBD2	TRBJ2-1	CASSHDVAGAYNEQFF	TGCGCCAGCAGCCATGATGTAGCGGGGGCCTACAATGAGCAGTTCTTC
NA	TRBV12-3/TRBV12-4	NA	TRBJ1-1	CASSLDRYTEAFF	TGTGCCAGCAGTTTAGACAGGTACACTGAAGCTTTCTTT
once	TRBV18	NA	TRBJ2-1	CASSPPNRYLNEQFF	TGTGCCAGCTCACCACCGAACCGCTACCTCAATGAGCAGTTCTTC
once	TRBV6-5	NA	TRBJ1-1	CASSYGIQGLGKAFF	TGTGCCAGCAGTTACGGTATCCAGGGTTTGGGTAAAGCTTTCTTT
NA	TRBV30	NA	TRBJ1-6	CAWSPRGSPLHF	TGTGCCTGGAGTCCCAGGGGTTCACCCCTCCACTTT
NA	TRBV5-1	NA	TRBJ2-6	CASSAARSGANVLTF	TGCGCCAGCAGCGCTGCACGGTCTGGGGCCAACGTCCTGACTTTC
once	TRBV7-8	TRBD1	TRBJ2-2	CASSLTTGLVAGELFF	TGTGCCAGCAGCTTAACGACAGGGCTAGTAGCCGGGGAGCTGTTTTTT
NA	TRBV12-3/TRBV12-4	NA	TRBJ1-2	CASSFGRNYGYTF	TGTGCCAGCAGTTTTGGGAGGAACTATGGCTACACCTTC
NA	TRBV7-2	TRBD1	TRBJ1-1	CASSLGGTGGEAFF	TGTGCCAGCAGCTTAGGAGGGACAGGGGGCGAAGCTTTCTTT
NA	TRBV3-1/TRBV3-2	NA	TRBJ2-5	CASSRGTVQETQYF	TGTGCCAGCAGCCGGGGGACTGTCCAAGAGACCCAGTACTTC
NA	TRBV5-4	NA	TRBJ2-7	CAWAQGPTYEQYF	TGTGCCTGGGCCCAGGGCCCAACCTACGAGCAGTACTTC
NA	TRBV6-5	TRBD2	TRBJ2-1	CASSYDGGGGDEQFF	TGTGCCAGCAGTTACGACGGCGGGGGAGGAGATGAGCAGTTCTTC
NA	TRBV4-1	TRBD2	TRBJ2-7	CASSQERITSGGSYEQYF	TGCGCCAGCAGCCAAGAGCGTATTACTAGCGGGGGATCCTACGAGCAGTACTTC
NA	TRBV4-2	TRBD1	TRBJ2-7	CASSQLTGGVHEQYF	TGTGCCAGCAGCCAACTGACAGGGGGCGTCCACGAGCAGTACTTC
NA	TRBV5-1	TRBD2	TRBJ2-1	CASSFSGGAPNEQFF	TGCGCCAGCAGCTTTAGCGGGGGGGCTCCAAATGAGCAGTTCTTC
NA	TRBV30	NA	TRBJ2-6	CAWTISGANVLTF	TGTGCCTGGACCATCTCTGGGGCCAACGTCCTGACTTTC
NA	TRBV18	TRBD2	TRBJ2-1	CASSLAGGMARSYNEQFF	TGTGCCAGCTCACTAGCGGGGGGGATGGCCCGCTCCTACAATGAGCAGTTCTTC
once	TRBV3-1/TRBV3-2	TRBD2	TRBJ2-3	CASSQGTSADTQYF	TGTGCCAGCAGCCAAGGGACTAGCGCAGATACGCAGTATTTT
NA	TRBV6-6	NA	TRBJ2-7	CASSYSEARSYEQYF	TGTGCCAGCAGTTACTCGGAAGCTAGATCCTACGAGCAGTACTTC
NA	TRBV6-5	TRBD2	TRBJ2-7	CASSLAGGYEQYF	TGTGCCAGCAGTCTAGCGGGGGGCTACGAGCAGTACTTC
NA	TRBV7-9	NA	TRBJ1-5	CASSLSSGDGANQPQHF	TGTGCCAGCAGCTTGAGCTCGGGGGACGGAGCCAATCAGCCCCAGCATTTT
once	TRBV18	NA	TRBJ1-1	CASSPAENEAFF	TGTGCCAGCTCACCGGCGGAGAATGAAGCTTTCTTT
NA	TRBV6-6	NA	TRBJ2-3	CASSYSSLADTDTQYF	TGTGCCAGCAGTTACTCATCCCTGGCAGACACAGATACGCAGTATTTT
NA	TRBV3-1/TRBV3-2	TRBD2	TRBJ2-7	CASSLSGGVGEQYF	TGTGCCAGCAGCCTTAGCGGGGGGGTAGGAGAGCAGTACTTC
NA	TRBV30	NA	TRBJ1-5	CAWSVPGSGNQPQHF	TGTGCCTGGAGTGTACCGGGGTCGGGCAATCAGCCCCAGCATTTT
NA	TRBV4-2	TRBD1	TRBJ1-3	CASSLDRGGRNTIYF	TGTGCCAGCAGCCTGGACAGGGGTGGCAGAAACACCATATATTTT
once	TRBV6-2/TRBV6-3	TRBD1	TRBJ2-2	CASSPGTGGTGELFF	TGTGCCAGCAGCCCGGGGACAGGAGGCACCGGGGAGCTGTTTTTT
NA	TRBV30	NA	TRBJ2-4	CAWTSGEVPKNIQYF	TGTGCCTGGACCTCAGGGGAAGTGCCCAAAAACATTCAGTACTTC
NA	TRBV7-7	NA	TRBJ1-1	CASSHTKRGPLNTEAFF	TGTGCTAGCAGCCACACAAAGAGAGGTCCCTTGAACACTGAAGCTTTCTTT
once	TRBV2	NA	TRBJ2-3	CASSSLGGGSLSTDTQYF	TGTGCCAGCAGTTCCTTAGGGGGGGGGTCCCTAAGCACAGATACGCAGTATTTT
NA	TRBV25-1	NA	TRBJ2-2	CASSEIRGTGELFF	TGTGCCAGCAGTGAGATACGGGGCACCGGGGAGCTGTTTTTT
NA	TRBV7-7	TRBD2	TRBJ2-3	CASSPSGGDDTQYF	TGTGCTAGCAGCCCCAGCGGGGGGGATGATACGCAGTATTTT
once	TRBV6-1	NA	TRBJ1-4	CASSESQGTGEKLFF	TGTGCCAGCAGTGAATCTCAGGGTACGGGTGAAAAACTGTTTTTT
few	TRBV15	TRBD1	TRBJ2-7	CATSRAGQGDSYEQYF	TGTGCCACCAGCAGAGCGGGACAGGGGGACTCCTACGAGCAGTACTTC